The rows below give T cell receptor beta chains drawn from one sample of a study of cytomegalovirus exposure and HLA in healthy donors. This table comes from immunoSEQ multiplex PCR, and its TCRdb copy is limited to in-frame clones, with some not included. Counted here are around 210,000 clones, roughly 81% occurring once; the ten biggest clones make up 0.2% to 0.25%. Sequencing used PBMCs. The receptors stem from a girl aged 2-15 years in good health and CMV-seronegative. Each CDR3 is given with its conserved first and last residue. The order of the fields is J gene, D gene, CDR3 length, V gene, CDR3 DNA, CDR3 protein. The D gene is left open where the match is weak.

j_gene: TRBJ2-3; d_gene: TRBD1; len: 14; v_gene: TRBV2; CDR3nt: TGTGCCAGCCACCGGGACAGTAGCACAGATACGCAGTATTTT; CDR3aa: CASHRDSSTDTQYF
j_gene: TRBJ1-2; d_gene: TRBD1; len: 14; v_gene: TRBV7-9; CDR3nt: TGTGCCAGCAGCTTAGGGACAGGGAACTATGGCTACACCTTT; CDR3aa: CASSLGTGNYGYTF
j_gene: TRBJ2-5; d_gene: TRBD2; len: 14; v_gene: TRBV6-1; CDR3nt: TGTGCCAGCAGTGAGCCTAGCGGGAGTGTGGCCCAGTACTTC; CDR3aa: CASSEPSGSVAQYF
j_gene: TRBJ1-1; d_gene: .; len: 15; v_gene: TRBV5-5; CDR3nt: TGTGCCAGCAGTAACAGAACTGTTATGAACACTGAAGCTTTCTTT; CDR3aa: CASSNRTVMNTEAFF
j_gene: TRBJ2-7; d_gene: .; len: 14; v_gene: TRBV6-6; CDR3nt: TGTGCCAGCAGTTACGGCGGTTCTCCCTACGAGCAGTACTTC; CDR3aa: CASSYGGSPYEQYF
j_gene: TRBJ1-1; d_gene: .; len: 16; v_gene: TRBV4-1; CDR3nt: TGCGCCAGCAGCCAAGTAGGCAGAAGGGGTTACGCTGAAGCTTTCTTT; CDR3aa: CASSQVGRRGYAEAFF
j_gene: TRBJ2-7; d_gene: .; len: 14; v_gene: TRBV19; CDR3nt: TGTGCCAGTACCCGCGTCAGGTCCTCCTACGAGCAGTACTTC; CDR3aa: CASTRVRSSYEQYF
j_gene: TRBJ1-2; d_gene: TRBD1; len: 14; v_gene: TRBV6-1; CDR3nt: TGTGCCACCCTCGACAGGGCCTTTAACTATGGCTACACCTTC; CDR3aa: CATLDRAFNYGYTF
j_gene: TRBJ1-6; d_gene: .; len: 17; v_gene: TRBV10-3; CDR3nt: TGTGCCATCAGTTCTCCCGGGTTCCGGCCGGGGAATTCACCCCTCCACTTT; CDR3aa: CAISSPGFRPGNSPLHF
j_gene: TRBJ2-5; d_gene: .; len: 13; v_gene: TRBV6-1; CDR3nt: TGTGCCAGCAGTGAAGCGCGGAATGTAATTCAGTACTTC; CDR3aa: CASSEARNVIQYF